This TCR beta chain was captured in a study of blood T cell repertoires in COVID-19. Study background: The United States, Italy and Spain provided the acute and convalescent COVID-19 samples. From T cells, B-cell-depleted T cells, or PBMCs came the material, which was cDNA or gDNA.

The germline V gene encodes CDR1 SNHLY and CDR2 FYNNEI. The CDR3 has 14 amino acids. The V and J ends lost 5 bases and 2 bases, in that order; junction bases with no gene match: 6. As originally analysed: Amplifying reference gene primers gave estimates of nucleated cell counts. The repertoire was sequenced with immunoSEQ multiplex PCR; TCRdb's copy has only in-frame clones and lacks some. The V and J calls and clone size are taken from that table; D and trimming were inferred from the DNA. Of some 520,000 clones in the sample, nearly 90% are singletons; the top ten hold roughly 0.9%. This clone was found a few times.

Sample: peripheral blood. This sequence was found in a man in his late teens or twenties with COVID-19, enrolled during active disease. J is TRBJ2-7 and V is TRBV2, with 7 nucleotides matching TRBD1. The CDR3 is CASSLGQVPYEQYF. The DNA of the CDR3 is TGTGCCAGCAGTCTCGGACAGGTGCCCTACGAGCAGTACTTC.